Each of the 32 T cell receptor beta chains below was sequenced from the same sample in a study of CD8 T cells in ankylosing spondylitis. Study-level points and caveats: There was a TCR beta motif, made of 7 or 8 highly homologous variants, that appeared characteristic of ankylosing spondylitis blood.

MiXCR was run by TCRdb on the 5' RACE reads, yielding one entry per CDR3 protein. Of approximately 500,000 distinct CDR3 sequences in the sample, 10% to 15% are singletons; the top ten hold about 6.8%. What these receptors recognize is not known. The sequencing sample was made of blood, either unsorted or a sorted T cell fraction (not recorded which). The receptors originated from a male donor with ankylosing spondylitis.

This clonotype was seen at least ten times. The V gene is TRBV7-9, the J gene TRBJ2-7; D remains unclear. The CDR3 loop spans 12 amino acids. Germline lookup yields CDR1 SEHNR and CDR2 FQNEAQ (reference sequence). V was trimmed by 2 bases and J by 4 bases, leaving 6 bases between them. The chain's CDR3 is CASSLIVYEQYF. In DNA, the CDR3 is TGTGCCAGCAGCTTAATAGTTTACGAGCAGTACTTC.

In its sample, this clonotype was seen a few times. The genes are TRBV9 and TRBJ2-5; D perhaps matches TRBD1 (5 bases). V was clipped by 0 bases and J by 5 bases, with 14 bases between them. Germline V gene sequence: CDR1 SGDLS, CDR2 YYNGEE. The CDR3 has 15 amino acids. CDR3 in amino acids: CASSVGQGVWETQYF. The CDR3, as DNA: TGTGCCAGCAGCGTAGGGCAGGGTGTATGGGAGACCCAGTACTTC.

The chain has TRBV10-3 and TRBJ1-1, with 12 bases matching TRBD1. J lost 5 bases, V lost 6 bases, and 4 bases had no gene match. The CDR3 spans 14 residues. Looked up from germline, CDR1 is ENHRY and CDR2 is SYGVKD. The DNA of the CDR3 is TGTGCCATCAGGGGACAGGGGGCTCGGACTGAAGCTTTCTTT. This codes for CAIRGQGARTEAFF.

This clonotype has more than one count but fewer than ten. J is TRBJ2-5 and V is TRBV20-1; a possible D gene is TRBD1 (5 bases). Per the germline V gene, CDR1 is DFQATT and CDR2 is SNEGSKA (reference sequence). This CDR3 spans 13 amino acids. This CDR3 reads CSTRRQGQVAQYF. Here the CDR3 DNA reads TGCAGCACGAGACGCCAGGGTCAAGTAGCCCAGTACTTC.

The chain carries TRBV12-3 or TRBV12-4 and TRBJ1-5; D is uncertain. The V end lost 3 bases, the J end lost 6 bases, and 9 bases lay between the germline ends. The CDR3 is 13 amino acids. The CDR3 here is CASSFSRRQPQHF. CDR3 nucleotides: TGTGCCAGCAGTTTCAGTCGGCGTCAGCCCCAGCATTTT.

The chain carries TRBV20-1 and TRBJ2-5, with D possibly being TRBD2 (6 bases). The CDR3 consists of 12 residues. In germline, CDR1 is DFQATT, CDR2 SNEGSKA (reference sequence). Trimming pared 3 bases from V and 5 bases from J, leaving 10 bases between. CDR3 DNA: TGCAGTGCTAGCTCGGGAGTGGAGACCCAGTACTTC. Amino acid sequence: CSASSGVETQYF.

The chain joins TRBV4-1 to TRBJ2-7; D may be TRBD1 (5 bases). Trimming pared 5 bases from V and 2 bases from J, leaving 10 bases between. This CDR3 is 13 amino acids long. Germline V gives CDR1 MGHRA, CDR2 YSYEKL. CDR3 coding DNA: TGCGCCAGCAGCAGGGGTAGTCCCTACGAGCAGTACTTC. This encodes CASSRGSPYEQYF.

The J gene is TRBJ2-1, the V gene TRBV12-3 or TRBV12-4; D is uncertain. This CDR3 has 16 residues. V was trimmed by 3 bases and J by 2 bases, leaving 14 bases between them. CDR3 amino acids: CASSFLIEATYNEQFF. In nucleotides, the CDR3 is TGTGCCAGCAGTTTTTTAATAGAGGCCACCTACAATGAGCAGTTCTTC.

V is TRBV27 and J is TRBJ1-6; 9 nucleotides match TRBD1. Germline CDR1 MNHEY, CDR2 SMNVEV (reference sequence). The V segment lost 4 bases and the J segment 7 bases; nucleotides outside the gene matches: 5. CDR3 size: 15 residues. The CDR3 DNA reads as TGTGCCAGCAGTTCGCCCGGGACAGGGAATTCACCCCTCCACTTT. It is translated as CASSSPGTGNSPLHF.

This clonotype showed up many times. The chain employs TRBV12-3 or TRBV12-4 and TRBJ2-4; 8 bases agree with TRBD2. V was pared by 5 bases and J by 3 bases, with 6 bases of the junction left unmatched. This CDR3 has 15 amino acids. The CDR3 nucleotides are TGTGCCAGCAGTCGGGGGGGGGTCGGCAAAAACATTCAGTACTTC. This codes for CASSRGGVGKNIQYF.

The V gene is TRBV11-3, the J gene TRBJ1-1; tentative D call: TRBD1 (6 bases). Germline V CDR1 and CDR2: SGHNT, YENEEA. V dropped 5 bases and J dropped 3 bases, with 16 bases sitting between them. CDR3 length: 15 amino acids. The CDR3 reads CASSHRQATDTEAFF. The DNA of the CDR3 is TGTGCCAGCAGCCACCGACAGGCGACGGACACTGAAGCTTTCTTT. Drawing the rest from reference TRBV11-3 and TRBJ1-1, the complete variable domain is EAGVVQSPRYKIIEKKQPVAFWCNPISGHNTLYWYLQNLGQGPELLIRYENEEAVDDSQLPKDRFSAERLKGVDSTLKIQPAELGDSAVYLCASSHRQATDTEAFFGQGTRLTVV.

Ten or more counts support this clonotype. V is TRBV12-3 or TRBV12-4 and J is TRBJ2-1; 8 nucleotides agree with TRBD2. The ends lost 6 bases at V and 11 bases at J; junction bases unmatched: 12. The CDR3 has 14 amino acids. CDR3 residues: CASRTGSSGPKQFF. CDR3 nucleotides: TGTGCCAGCAGAACCGGTTCTAGCGGGCCAAAGCAGTTCTTC.

This clonotype has only a few counts. The V and J genes are TRBV30 and TRBJ2-1; 8 bases map to TRBD2. Germline V gives CDR1 GTSNPN, CDR2 SVGIG (reference sequence). V was clipped by 2 bases and J by 4 bases; unmatched bases: 10. CDR3 size: 16 residues. CDR3 loop: CAWSIGTRAGYNEQFF. As DNA, the CDR3 is TGTGCCTGGAGTATTGGGACTAGAGCCGGGTACAATGAGCAGTTCTTC.

This clonotype was counted between two and nine times. The chain links TRBV24-1 to TRBJ2-1, with D maybe TRBD2 (6 bases). This CDR3 is 12 amino acids long. The V and J ends lost 9 bases and 5 bases respectively, with 10 bases between them. Germline values: CDR1 KGHDR, CDR2 SFDVKD. The CDR3 DNA follows: TGTGCCACCTCCGAGCGGGACAATGAGCAGTTCTTC. This translates into CATSERDNEQFF.

The sample holds a few counts of this clonotype. This sequence joins TRBV12-3 or TRBV12-4 and TRBJ1-6, with D uncertain. V dropped 3 bases and J dropped 0 bases, with 3 bases sitting between them. The CDR3 loop spans 14 amino acids. This CDR3 reads CASSFSSYNSPLHF. CDR3 bases: TGTGCCAGCAGTTTCAGCTCCTATAATTCACCCCTCCACTTT.

This clonotype was detected many times. The rearrangement links TRBV12-3 or TRBV12-4 to TRBJ1-1; D is perhaps TRBD1 (6 bases). The length of the CDR3 is 14 residues. V dropped 5 bases and J dropped 5 bases, with 15 bases sitting between them. For the CDR3, the DNA is TGTGCCAGCAGTATCCTCGGGGGGCGAACTGAAGCTTTCTTT. Amino acids: CASSILGGRTEAFF.

This clonotype was found many times. The chain is built from TRBV12-3 or TRBV12-4 and TRBJ1-1, with TRBD1 matching over 10 bases. This CDR3 is built from 14 residues. The V segment lost 1 base and the J segment 5 bases; nucleotides outside the gene matches: 1. CDR3: CASSLGDRGTEAFF. CDR3 DNA sequence: TGTGCCAGCAGTTTAGGGGACAGGGGAACTGAAGCTTTCTTT.

This clonotype has a handful of counts. V is TRBV15 and J is TRBJ1-2; D gene uncertain. V lost 3 bases, J lost 3 bases, and 20 bases lay in between. This CDR3 region has 17 residues. CDR1 is LNHNV, CDR2 YYDKDF, per germline (reference sequence). The CDR3 DNA reads as TGTGCCACCAGCAGGGCCCCCCCTAGAGATACCTACTATGGCTACACCTTC. This sequence encodes CATSRAPPRDTYYGYTF.

This clonotype has just a few counts. The CDR3 region is CASSLSPGHGNSPLHF. The CDR3 nucleotides read TGCGCCAGCAGCCTTAGCCCTGGGCACGGAAATTCACCCCTCCACTTT. This chain links TRBV4-1 with TRBJ1-6; D gene uncertain. The V gene lost 4 bases and the J gene lost 7 bases, with 17 bases spanning the gap. There are 16 residues in the CDR3. CDR1 is MGHRA, CDR2 YSYEKL, per germline.

The chain combines TRBV7-2 with TRBJ2-7, with TRBD1 matching over 7 bases. The CDR3 spans 15 residues. With 3 bases clipped from V and 7 bases from J, the junction kept 12 bases outside the gene matches. The germline gives CDR1 SGHTA, CDR2 FQGNSA. CDR3: CASSFKGGASGEQYF. CDR3 coding DNA: TGTGCCAGCAGCTTTAAAGGGGGCGCGTCCGGGGAGCAGTACTTC.

This clonotype was seen more than once but under ten times. The chain links TRBV10-1 to TRBJ2-1, with D perhaps matching TRBD1 or TRBD2 (5 bases each). The germline V and J ends were trimmed by 0 bases and 4 bases, with 10 bases remaining between them. This CDR3 is 15 amino acids long. Germline V lookup: CDR1 WNHNN, CDR2 SYGVQD (reference sequence). The CDR3 DNA reads as TGCGCCAGCAGTGAGTCTAAGGGACCATACAATGAGCAGTTCTTC. Its protein product is CASSESKGPYNEQFF.

The rearrangement uses TRBV19 and TRBJ1-5; D is unresolved. Trimming pared 6 bases from V and 0 bases from J, leaving 18 bases between. The CDR3 spans 17 residues. Germline loops: CDR1 LNHDA, CDR2 SQIVND (reference sequence). DNA of the CDR3: TGTGCCAGTAGCCGCGAAGGAAAGGCCTATAGCAATCAGCCCCAGCATTTT. This translates into CASSREGKAYSNQPQHF.

The chain joins TRBV5-1 to TRBJ2-5; 9 nucleotides align to TRBD2. J lost 5 bases, V lost 1 base, and 9 bases had no gene match. The germline V gene encodes CDR1 SGHRS and CDR2 YFSETQ. CDR3 length: 16 amino acids. CDR3 sequence (DNA): TGCGCCAGCAGCTTGCTTGTTAGCGGGAGCCCGGAGACCCAGTACTTC. Amino acid sequence: CASSLLVSGSPETQYF.

The J gene is TRBJ2-6, the V gene TRBV4-2, with TRBD2 matching over 7 bases. The CDR3 spans 18 residues. From germline, CDR1 is LGHNA and CDR2 YNFKEQ. With 2 bases clipped from V and 0 bases from J, the junction kept 7 bases outside the gene matches. The CDR3 nucleotides are TGTGCCAGCAGCCAAAGCGGGGTGTCCTCCTCTGGGGCCAACGTCCTGACTTTC. Its protein is CASSQSGVSSSGANVLTF.

This clonotype was seen many times. The chain employs TRBV29-1 and TRBJ1-1; 9 positions agree with TRBD1. The CDR3 has 14 residues. J lost 10 bases, V lost 4 bases, and 13 bases had no gene match. Germline V CDR1 and CDR2: SQVTM, ANQGSEA. CDR3 residues: CSVVPTQGQGRAFF. In nucleotides, the CDR3 is TGCAGCGTTGTACCGACCCAGGGACAGGGTAGAGCTTTCTTT.

At least ten counts were recorded for this clonotype. The chain recombines TRBV21-1 with TRBJ2-3; TRBD2 reflects the table's D call only, with no check against the DNA. TRBV21-1 represents a pseudogene. The CDR3 consists of 16 residues. The CDR3 reads CASSKVPSGSTDTQYF. In DNA form, the CDR3 reads TGTGCCAGCAGCAAAGTCCCTAGCGGGTCCACAGATACGCAGTATTTT.

In its sample, this clonotype was seen a few times. The CDR3 nucleotides read TGTGCCAGCAGCCAAGTAATTCAGCTAGCGGGAAATCCGGCAGATACGCAGTATTTT. Translation gives CASSQVIQLAGNPADTQYF. This chain links TRBV4-2 with TRBJ2-3, with 9 positions matching TRBD2. Germline CDR1 reads LGHNA; CDR2 reads YNFKEQ. After removal of 1 base from V and 4 bases from J, the junction contained 15 bases not matched to a gene. The CDR3 contains 19 residues.

The gene calls are TRBV25-1 and TRBJ1-5, with D unresolved. CDR1 MGHDK and CDR2 SYGVNS come from the germline V gene. Trimming removed 6 bases at V and 11 bases at J, with 14 bases between. CDR3 length: 12 residues. The CDR3 loop is CASRGPGATQHF. CDR3 in DNA: TGTGCCAGCAGGGGCCCAGGAGCGACCCAGCATTTT.

The sample holds a few counts of this clonotype. The chain couples TRBV2 to TRBJ2-7, with unresolved D. The germline CDR1 and CDR2 sequences are SNHLY and FYNNEI. V was clipped by 7 bases and J by 9 bases, with 13 bases between them. The CDR3 contains 11 residues. The CDR3 nucleotides read TGTGCCAGCACCGAGGCCGGATGGCAGTACGTC. Amino acids: CASTEAGWQYV.

The gene calls are TRBV20-1 and TRBJ1-1; unclear D gene. The CDR3 consists of 13 residues. The V and J ends lost 0 bases and 3 bases respectively, with 8 bases between them. The germline CDR1 and CDR2 sequences are DFQATT and SNEGSKA (reference sequence). The CDR3: CSARDGRYTEAFF. The CDR3 coding sequence is TGCAGTGCTAGAGACGGACGGTACACTGAAGCTTTCTTT.

J is TRBJ1-2 and V is TRBV4-2; D remains ambiguous. The CDR3 sequence is 14 residues long. Trimming cost V 0 bases and J 3 bases, with 8 bases left between them. Germline V CDR1 and CDR2: LGHNA, YNFKEQ. DNA for the CDR3: TGTGCCAGCAGCCAAGAAACAGACCACTATGGCTACACCTTC. This sequence encodes CASSQETDHYGYTF.

This clonotype was recorded a few times. This sequence joins TRBV11-2 and TRBJ2-7, with a possible D match to TRBD1 (5 bases). CDR1 and CDR2 from the germline V gene are SGHAT and FQNNGV. Trimming cost V 0 bases and J 4 bases, with 25 bases left between them. The CDR3 extends over 19 amino acids. For the CDR3, the DNA is TGTGCCAGCAGCTTAGAGACCGCCCAGCGCAGGGTAAATTTATACGAGCAGTACTTC. It encodes CASSLETAQRRVNLYEQYF.